This T cell receptor (beta chain) was captured in a study of T cell repertoires in cytomegalovirus infection. Study conclusions and caveats: Carriage of CMV together with the relevant HLA was identifiable through cumulative public TCR beta family frequency.

In its sample, this clonotype was seen a few times. What it recognizes is unknown. Each CDR3 protein is one row after TCRdb ran MiXCR on the reads. This repertoire shows around 750,000 distinct CDR3 sequences, about 31% found once; its top ten account for over 10%. With V trimmed by 6 bases and J by 11 bases, 9 bases remained unmatched. The CDR3 contains 12 residues. CDR1 MNHEY and CDR2 SVGAGI come from the germline V gene. This chain links TRBV6-5 with TRBJ1-1; TRBD1 aligns across 7 bases. Sequencing used cultured CD8+ T cells from PBMCs, obtained from culture after CMV antigen stimulation. This receptor was identified in a human donor in good health (CMV status not recorded). Some clones in this sample may be carry-over from other donors' samples. The DNA of the CDR3 is TGTGCCAGCAGGACACAGGGGTTTTTGGCTTTCTTT. Amino acids: CASRTQGFLAFF.